Below are 28 T cell receptor beta chains sequenced from a single sample in a study of CD8+CD57+ T cells in acquired aplastic anemia. Genomic DNA acted as the template from which TCR beta VDJ combination and CDR3 sequence profiling were carried out. TCRdb used MiXCR to reprocess the reads, holding one entry per CDR3 protein. Of about 420,000 distinct CDR3 sequences listed, about two thirds were seen once; the top ten hold 4%. What was sequenced was sorted CD4+, CD8+, or CD8+CD57+ T cells (not recorded which) from PBMCs. The receptors were gathered from a human donor in good health, serving as a control.

As regards this clonotype: Because it lacks the conserved phenylalanine or tryptophan at the end, this CDR3 is likely a read error. The limits of the CDR3 on the DNA are not certain, so only TCRdb's listed CDR3 is given. V and J are TRBV9 and TRBJ1-5. The CDR3 is made up of 12 amino acids, end residues included. CDR1 and CDR2 (germline): SGDLS, YYNGEE. CDR3 sequence reads: CASSVSGLAYEL.

This clonotype appeared a few times. The gene calls are TRBV29-1 and TRBJ1-1; weak D call: TRBD1 (6 bases). Germline V lookup: CDR1 SQVTM, CDR2 ANQGSEA. This CDR3 contains 13 residues. V gave up 7 bases and J gave up 4 bases, with 16 bases separating them. CDR3 protein: CSGGGGAGTEAFF. CDR3 bases: TGCAGCGGCGGGGGGGGGGCAGGCACTGAAGCTTTCTTT.

The chain is built from TRBV7-2 and TRBJ1-2, with D possibly being TRBD1 (5 bases). This CDR3 comprises 15 residues. Germline CDR1 SGHTA, CDR2 FQGNSA. Trimming pared 3 bases from V and 11 bases from J, leaving 22 bases between. CDR3 loop: CASSLVRGIYEQYTF. CDR3 bases: TGTGCCAGCAGCTTGGTACGGGGGATCTACGAGCAGTACACCTTC.

In the case of this clonotype: Given a much more abundant clone one base away, this may be a read error. This chain links TRBV6-6 with TRBJ2-1; D tentatively reads TRBD1 or TRBD2 (5 bases each). V was shortened by 7 bases and J by 7 bases, with 11 bases between the two germline ends. The CDR3 loop spans 12 amino acids. CDR1 MNHNY and CDR2 SVGAGI come from the germline V gene (reference sequence). CDR3 protein: CASKDGANEQFF. The CDR3 nucleotides read TGTGCCAGCAAGGACGGGGCGAATGAGCAGTTCTTC.

The gene calls are TRBV7-8 and TRBJ2-5; the match to TRBD1 covers 8 bases. Germline V gene lookup returns CDR1 SGHVS and CDR2 FQNEAQ. V trimming: 4 bases; J trimming: 4 bases; junction bases outside the gene matches: 2. The CDR3 has 13 amino acids. CDR3: CASSWTGPETQYF. The CDR3 nucleotides are TGTGCCAGCAGCTGGACAGGGCCAGAGACCCAGTACTTC.

The V and J genes are TRBV7-2 and TRBJ2-3; tentative D call: TRBD1 (5 bases). The germline CDR1 and CDR2 sequences are SGHTA and FQGNSA. Trimming stripped 5 bases from V and 9 bases from J, with 27 bases between. CDR3 length: 17 amino acids. The chain's CDR3 is CASSIPTPGRAHSTQYF. CDR3 nucleotides: TGTGCCAGCAGCATCCCCACTCCGGGCAGGGCTCATTCAACGCAGTATTTT.

For this clonotype: Mismatch with germline at one junction end may stem from a read error. V and J are TRBV4-3 and TRBJ1-6; tentative D call: TRBD1 (5 bases). CDR1 and CDR2 (germline): LGHNA, YSLEER. The CDR3 is made up of 12 amino acids. Here the CDR3 DNA reads TGCGCCAGCAGTCAGGGAAGGTCACCCCCCCACTTT. Protein sequence: CASSQGRSPPHF.

This clonotype was counted at least ten times. This chain connects TRBV7-2 to TRBJ2-7; D might be TRBD1 or TRBD2, each matching 5 bases. V lost 5 bases and J lost 6, with 17 bases in between. From germline, CDR1 is SGHTA and CDR2 FQGNSA. This CDR3 spans 14 amino acids. This chain's CDR3 is CASSPGTGAGEQYF. The CDR3 region has the DNA TGTGCCAGCAGCCCCGGGACCGGGGCTGGCGAGCAGTACTTC.

The chain is built from TRBV7-2 and TRBJ2-5; the D gene is possibly TRBD1 (5 bases). This CDR3 has 15 amino acids. Germline CDR1 reads SGHTA; CDR2 reads FQGNSA. With 11 bases removed from V and 2 bases from J, the gap between germline ends came to 21 bases. The CDR3 here is CAASSERQGQETQYF. For the CDR3, the DNA is TGTGCCGCCAGCTCTGAACGGCAGGGACAAGAGACCCAGTACTTC.

V and J are TRBV6-6 and TRBJ2-1; D might be TRBD2 (6 bases). The DNA end is a closer match to TRBJ2-7, so the J assignment may be wrong. Germline V gene lookup returns CDR1 MNHNY and CDR2 SVGAGI (reference sequence). This CDR3 is built from 16 residues. The CDR3 nucleotides read TGTGCCAGCAAGTTAGGGGAGGAAGGGTGGGCTTACGAGCAGTACTTC. Amino acids: CASKLGEEGWAYEQYF.

This rearrangement joins TRBV7-2 to TRBJ2-7; D not certain. There are 15 residues in the CDR3. The ends were cut back, 3 bases at V and 2 bases at J, with 14 bases in the middle. CDR1 is SGHTA, CDR2 FQGNSA, per germline. CDR3 nucleotides: TGTGCCAGCAGCTTTCTACCGGAACAGCCCTACGAGCAGTACTTC. It is translated as CASSFLPEQPYEQYF.

This clonotype occurred many times. The chain joins TRBV3-1 to TRBJ1-2, with D unclear. Germline-derived CDR1 and CDR2 are LGHDT and YNNKEL (reference sequence). The germline V and J ends were trimmed by 1 base and 7 bases, with 16 bases remaining between them. CDR3 length: 15 amino acids. CDR3 residues: CASSQAVGGGSGYTF. In DNA form, the CDR3 reads TGTGCCAGCAGCCAAGCGGTAGGAGGAGGCTCTGGCTACACCTTC.

Comments on this clonotype: Its ends do not fully match the called genes, so a read error is possible. The chain uses TRBV14 and TRBJ1-2; unclear D gene. Germline V CDR1 and CDR2: SGHDN, FVKESK. The CDR3 covers 13 residues. This CDR3 is CASSEQSWKHHIF. The CDR3 DNA reads TGTGCCAGCAGCGAGCAGTCCTGGAAACACCATATATTC.

The chain couples TRBV7-8 to TRBJ1-2; 8 bases line up with TRBD1. The germline CDR1 and CDR2 sequences are SGHVS and FQNEAQ. The ends lost 4 bases at V and 7 bases at J; junction bases unmatched: 20. The CDR3 is 18 amino acids. CDR3 bases: TGTGCCAGCAGCTCCAACCAAGGACAGGGCTTTATAGGTCGTGGCTACACCTTC. Amino acid sequence: CASSSNQGQGFIGRGYTF.

V is TRBV10-3 and J is TRBJ1-3; D not certain. CDR3 size: 13 residues. The V end was cut by 5 bases, the J end by 5 bases, with 10 bases between. Germline V gene lookup returns CDR1 ENHRY and CDR2 SYGVKD. The CDR3 spells CAISYNYRNTIYF. The CDR3 nucleotides read TGTGCCATCAGTTATAACTACCGAAACACCATATATTTT.

The gene calls are TRBV7-3 and TRBJ1-3; no clear D gene. There are 16 residues in the CDR3. V lost 3 bases and J lost 12, with 24 bases in between. Germline assignment: CDR1 SGHTA and CDR2 FQGTGA. CDR3 nucleotide sequence: TGTGCCAGCAGCTTGAGAATAGCGGGATTTGAACACATCATATATTTT. It is translated as CASSLRIAGFEHIIYF.

About this clonotype: The CDR3 does not close with the conserved phenylalanine or tryptophan, likely indicating a read error. The DNA is left out, because the CDR3 cannot be placed on it with certainty; the CDR3 is given as TCRdb lists it. The gene calls are TRBV7-9 and TRBJ1-2; the table calls TRBD1, which could not be checked here. The CDR3 length is 13 residues, termini included. Germline V gene sequence: CDR1 SEHNR, CDR2 FQNEAQ (reference sequence). CDR3 sequence: CASSEGQGFGYTV.

The chain links TRBV11-3 to TRBJ2-4, with TRBD2 as a possible D gene (7 bases). Deletions cut 4 bases from V and 10 bases from J, with 17 bases between. This CDR3 is 14 amino acids long. Germline V gene sequence: CDR1 SGHNT, CDR2 YENEEA. DNA of the CDR3: TGTGCCAGCAGCTCTCCCGGGGGGCGGCATATTCAGTACTTC. Residues: CASSSPGGRHIQYF.

A note on this clonotype: A single base separates this from a much larger clone, so it may be a read error. The genes are TRBV6-1 and TRBJ1-2; TRBD1 aligns across 9 bases. The CDR3 extends over 14 amino acids. Germline V CDR1 and CDR2: MNHNS, SASEGT. This chain's CDR3 is CASRKQGAFNGCTF. CDR3 DNA sequence: TGTGCCAGCAGAAAACAGGGGGCTTTTAATGGCTGCACCTTC.

J is TRBJ1-5 and V is TRBV15, with D unresolved. Per germline, CDR1 LNHNV and CDR2 YYDKDF (reference sequence). The V gene lost 6 bases and the J gene lost 9 bases, with 24 bases spanning the gap. The CDR3 has 16 amino acids. The CDR3 spells CATRAEQLYNKPPQHF. The CDR3 coding sequence is TGTGCCACCAGGGCTGAGCAACTCTATAATAAGCCGCCCCAGCATTTT.

This clonotype was detected many times. This rearrangement joins TRBV20-1 to TRBJ1-4; D remains ambiguous. Trimming pared 6 bases from V and 0 bases from J, leaving 8 bases between. The CDR3 extends over 13 amino acids. The germline gives CDR1 DFQATT, CDR2 SNEGSKA (reference sequence). CDR3 protein: CSAEVSTNEKLFF. CDR3 nucleotides: TGCAGTGCCGAGGTGTCAACTAATGAAAAACTGTTTTTT.

The chain links TRBV25-1 to TRBJ2-3; the D is unclear. V gave up 3 bases and J gave up 2 bases, with 12 bases separating them. The CDR3 is made up of 15 amino acids. Germline V lookup: CDR1 MGHDK, CDR2 SYGVNS. CDR3 residues: CASSEPPYPTDTQYF. In nucleotides, the CDR3 is TGTGCCAGCAGTGAGCCGCCGTATCCCACAGATACGCAGTATTTT.

This clonotype was seen just once. The V call is TRBV5-5, the J call TRBJ1-6; no firm D call. The germline V gene has CDR1 SGHKS and CDR2 YYEKEE (reference sequence). This CDR3 region has 14 residues. The V end was cut by 5 bases, the J end by 4 bases, with 10 bases between. In DNA, the CDR3 is TGTGCCAGCAGAGGGTTGTGTTATAATTCACCCCTCCACTTT. This encodes CASRGLCYNSPLHF.

As regards this clonotype: At one end the junction does not follow the germline gene, possibly because of a read error. The chain couples TRBV7-2 to TRBJ1-2; a possible D gene is TRBD1 (5 bases). Per germline, CDR1 SGHTA and CDR2 FQGNSA. The CDR3 has 14 amino acids. CDR3 sequence: CASSLQGTGELFFF. CDR3 in DNA: TGTGCCAGCAGCTTACAGGGTACCGGGGAGCTGTTTTTTTTC.

Notes on this clonotype: The junction and the germline gene differ at one end; a read error may be behind it. The DNA for the CDR3 is TGTGTCATCCAGACCGGGACCGACTATGGCTACACCTTC. Amino acid sequence: CVIQTGTDYGYTF. The J gene is TRBJ1-2, the V gene TRBV10-3; D perhaps matches TRBD1 (5 bases). This CDR3 is 13 amino acids long. Germline CDR1 and CDR2: ENHRY and SYGVKD.

As to this clonotype: This likely comes from a read error, as the CDR3 has no conserved phenylalanine or tryptophan at its end. It is unclear where the CDR3 begins or ends on the DNA, so no DNA is shown, and the CDR3 is as TCRdb lists it. The chain joins TRBV15 to TRBJ1-6; TRBD1, as called in the table, went unchecked against the DNA. The V gene's germline CDR1 is LNHNV and CDR2 YYDKDF (reference sequence). From its first to its last residue, the CDR3 has 15 amino acids. This chain's CDR3 is CATSLGRGYNSPHHC.

The rearrangement links TRBV12-3 or TRBV12-4 to TRBJ1-3; D possibly corresponds to TRBD1 (5 bases). This CDR3 is built from 16 residues. Trimming removed 1 base from V and 2 bases from J, with 12 bases in between. The CDR3 DNA reads as TGTGCCAGCAGTTTAGGGGGGTCCGGTGCTGGAAACACCATATATTTT. It translates to CASSLGGSGAGNTIYF.

The J gene is TRBJ2-2, the V gene TRBV7-6, with TRBD2 matching 9 bases. From germline, CDR1 is SGHVS and CDR2 FNYEAQ. The CDR3 loop spans 16 amino acids. V gave up 0 bases and J gave up 7 bases; unmatched junction bases: 6. The CDR3 coding sequence is TGTGCCAGCAGCTTAGCGCGGGGGGGGACTAGCGGGGAGCTGTTTTTT. Encoded protein: CASSLARGGTSGELFF.